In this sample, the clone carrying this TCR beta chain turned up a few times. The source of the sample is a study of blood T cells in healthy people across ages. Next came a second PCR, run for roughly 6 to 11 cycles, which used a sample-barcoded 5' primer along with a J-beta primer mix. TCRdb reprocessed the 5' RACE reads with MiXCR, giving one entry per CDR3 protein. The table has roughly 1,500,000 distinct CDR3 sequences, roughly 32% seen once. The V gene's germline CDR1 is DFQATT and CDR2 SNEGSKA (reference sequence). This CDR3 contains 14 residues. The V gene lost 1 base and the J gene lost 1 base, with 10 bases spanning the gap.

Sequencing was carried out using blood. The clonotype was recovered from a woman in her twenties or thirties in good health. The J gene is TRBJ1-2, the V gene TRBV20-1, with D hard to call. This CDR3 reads CSARGAGVNYGYTF. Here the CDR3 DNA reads TGCAGTGCTAGAGGCGCAGGCGTTAACTATGGCTACACCTTC.